These 25 T cell receptor beta chains originate from one sample sequenced in a study of regulatory T cells in long-lasting Graves disease. Time point given: newly diagnosed GD, antithyroid drugs for less than 3 months. Preparation of the TCR library used RNA extracted from PBMCs. Libraries of TCR beta came from iRepertoire HTBI primers plus Arm-PCR of CDR3 regions. Via MiXCR, TCRdb re-called the multiplex PCR reads, giving one row per CDR3 protein. The sample has fewer than 650,000 distinct CDR3 sequences, around 15% seen once. Another study also made use of these data, one on T cells in Graves' hyperthyroidism and ophthalmopathy.

The specimen comprised peripheral blood mononuclear cells (PBMCs), sampled at new diagnosis, from a patient treated with antithyroid drugs. Receptor source: a woman aged 30 to 39 with Graves disease.

V is TRBV27 and J is TRBJ1-4, with D uncertain. This CDR3 is 13 amino acids long. Trimming cost V 5 bases and J 5 bases, with 9 bases left between them. Germline V gene data show CDR1 as MNHEY and CDR2 as SMNVEV (reference sequence). The CDR3 protein is CASSRVINEKLFF. CDR3 in DNA: TGTGCCAGCAGTCGTGTGATAAATGAAAAACTGTTTTTT.

The chain recombines TRBV19 with TRBJ2-7; D uncertain. Germline V gene data show CDR1 as LNHDA and CDR2 as SQIVND (reference sequence). CDR3 length: 14 amino acids. The germline V and J ends were trimmed by 5 bases and 0 bases, with 11 bases remaining between them. The CDR3 here is CASSGVGFSYEQYF. The DNA for the CDR3 is TGTGCCAGTAGTGGGGTAGGGTTCTCCTACGAGCAGTACTTC.

This clonotype appeared many times. The chain carries TRBV11-2 and TRBJ2-1; D is ambiguous. The germline V gene has CDR1 SGHAT and CDR2 FQNNGV. V was shortened by 5 bases and J by 8 bases, with 10 bases between the two germline ends. The CDR3 covers 12 residues. The CDR3 DNA follows: TGTGCCAGCAGCCCCGGCGGCGATGAGCAGTTCTTC. It encodes CASSPGGDEQFF.

This clonotype was observed a handful of times. V and J are TRBV3-1 and TRBJ1-6; perhaps TRBD1 as D (6 bases). The CDR3 runs to 14 residues. CDR1 and CDR2 (germline): LGHDT, YNNKEL (reference sequence). Trimming removed 6 bases at V and 7 bases at J, with 13 bases between. CDR3 sequence reads: CASRPTGNNSPLHF. CDR3 DNA sequence: TGTGCCAGCAGGCCAACAGGGAACAATTCACCCCTCCACTTT.

This clonotype was counted ten times or more. This sequence joins TRBV28 and TRBJ1-1; TRBD1 might be the D (5 bases). Germline CDR1 reads MDHEN; CDR2 reads SYDVKM. The CDR3 has 19 amino acids. Trimming removed 3 bases at V and 11 bases at J, with 34 bases between. CDR3 nucleotide sequence: TGTGCCAGCAGTTTTACGCCCCCGTTGGTGCTCCGTCGTTCGGGGGTGGCTTTCTTT. Protein: CASSFTPPLVLRRSGVAFF.

There are a few counts of this clonotype. The rearrangement joins TRBV19 to TRBJ2-7; TRBD1 agrees at 10 bases. The germline CDR1 and CDR2 sequences are LNHDA and SQIVND (reference sequence). This CDR3 has 15 residues. V lost 5 bases to trimming and J lost 6 bases; unmatched junction nucleotides: 10. The CDR3 region is CASSAQGTGEGEQYF. The CDR3 DNA reads TGTGCCAGTAGTGCCCAAGGGACAGGGGAGGGCGAGCAGTACTTC.

At least ten counts were recorded for this clonotype. The CDR3 DNA reads as TGCAGTGCTAGAGGGGCGGCCGGGTACGAGCAGTACTTC. It encodes CSARGAAGYEQYF. The chain recombines TRBV20-1 with TRBJ2-7; D remains unclear. CDR3 size: 13 residues. Germline V CDR1 and CDR2: DFQATT, SNEGSKA (reference sequence). The V and J ends lost 1 base and 4 bases respectively, with 11 bases between them.

J is TRBJ1-5 and V is TRBV7-8, with a tentative D call TRBD1 (5 bases). CDR1 is SGHVS and CDR2 is FQNEAQ in the germline V gene. V dropped 5 bases and J dropped 3 bases, with 17 bases sitting between them. The CDR3 consists of 16 residues. The CDR3 here is CASSRTQGGVNQPQHF. DNA for the CDR3: TGTGCCAGCAGCCGGACTCAGGGCGGGGTCAATCAGCCCCAGCATTTT.

The rearrangement uses TRBV24-1 and TRBJ1-2; possibly TRBD1 for D (5 bases). The germline V gene has CDR1 KGHDR and CDR2 SFDVKD. The CDR3 contains 12 residues. Trimming took 5 bases from V and 4 from J, leaving 7 bases between them. This CDR3 reads CATSGQGYGYTF. The CDR3 coding sequence is TGTGCCACCAGTGGCCAGGGCTATGGCTACACCTTC.

V is TRBV24-1 and J is TRBJ1-2, with 12 positions matching TRBD1. Germline V gives CDR1 KGHDR, CDR2 SFDVKD. The CDR3 loop spans 16 amino acids. Germline trimming cut 3 bases from V and 7 bases from J; bases unmatched to any gene: 8. The CDR3 reads CATSDPGTGGIGGYTF. The CDR3, as DNA: TGTGCCACCAGTGATCCCGGGACAGGGGGCATCGGTGGCTACACCTTC.

This clonotype was seen a few times. The V and J genes are TRBV5-6 and TRBJ1-2; 10 nucleotides align to TRBD1. The CDR3 length is 14 residues. Trimming at V came to 3 bases and at J to 8 bases, leaving 7 bases not matched to a gene. Germline loops: CDR1 SGHDT, CDR2 YYEEEE. The CDR3 nucleotides are TGTGCCAGCAGCTGGGACAGGGGAGGTGGCGGCTACACCTTC. It translates to CASSWDRGGGGYTF.

As concerns this clonotype: An end of the junction differs from the germline gene, which may be a read error. This chain connects TRBV20-1 to TRBJ2-3; 7 bases are shared with TRBD1. Per the germline V gene, CDR1 is DFQATT and CDR2 is SNEGSKA (reference sequence). This CDR3 is 11 amino acids long. The CDR3: CSAPRTGTQYF. The CDR3 DNA reads as TGCAGTGCTCCAAGGACAGGTACGCAGTATTTT.

This clonotype has more than one count but fewer than ten. This chain joins TRBV20-1 and TRBJ1-2; D unclear. The germline V gene has CDR1 DFQATT and CDR2 SNEGSKA (reference sequence). There are 9 residues in the CDR3. CDR3 nucleotide sequence: TGCGGTGGGCCGCGCGGCTACACCTTC. Its translation is CGGPRGYTF.

This clonotype was recorded at least ten times. Relative to the germline gene, one junction end is altered; a read error may explain this. This rearrangement joins TRBV12-3 or TRBV12-4 to TRBJ1-1; 7 bases are shared with TRBD1. This CDR3 is built from 14 residues. The CDR3, as DNA: TGTGCCAGCAGTCGATTATCCGGACAGGCTCGAGGATTATTT. Amino acid sequence: CASSRLSGQARGLF.

V and J are TRBV19 and TRBJ2-1; D unresolved. Deletions cut 4 bases from V and 0 bases from J, with 10 bases between. The length of the CDR3 is 15 residues. Germline V lookup: CDR1 LNHDA, CDR2 SQIVND (reference sequence). Here the CDR3 DNA reads TGTGCCAGTAGTACCTTAGTTAGCTCCTACAATGAGCAGTTCTTC. This sequence encodes CASSTLVSSYNEQFF. Looking up the rest from reference TRBV19 and TRBJ2-1 gives the full variable domain: DGGITQSPKYLFRKEGQNVTLSCEQNLNHDAMYWYRQDPGQGLRLIYYSQIVNDFQKGDIAEGYSVSREKKESFPLTVTSAQKNPTAFYLCASSTLVSSYNEQFFGPGTRLTVL.

The chain combines TRBV18 with TRBJ2-7; unclear D gene. Per germline, CDR1 KGHSH and CDR2 LQKENI. The CDR3 extends over 12 amino acids. V was clipped by 6 bases and J by 2 bases, with 8 bases between them. CDR3 protein: CASSTVPYEQYF. CDR3 bases: TGTGCCAGCTCCACCGTCCCCTACGAGCAGTACTTC.

This clonotype was counted at least ten times. V and J are TRBV28 and TRBJ2-7, with D possibly being TRBD2 (5 bases). This CDR3 comprises 16 residues. The germline V gene encodes CDR1 MDHEN and CDR2 SYDVKM. The V gene lost 3 bases and the J gene lost 6 bases, with 21 bases spanning the gap. In DNA form, the CDR3 reads TGTGCCAGCAGTTTTCTCGAGGGCCCAGTTACTTCCGAGCAGTACTTC. Translating gives CASSFLEGPVTSEQYF.

This clonotype was observed many times. J is TRBJ2-6 and V is TRBV2; D may be TRBD1 (6 bases). The length of the CDR3 is 15 residues. Per the germline V gene, CDR1 is SNHLY and CDR2 is FYNNEI. V lost 6 bases to trimming and J lost 3 bases, with 12 bases between them. CDR3 in amino acids: CASRKLGGGANVLTF. In DNA, the CDR3 is TGTGCCAGCAGAAAACTAGGGGGTGGGGCCAACGTCCTGACTTTC.

This clonotype was counted ten times or more. The J gene is TRBJ2-7, the V gene TRBV29-1; possibly TRBD1 or TRBD2 for D (5 bases each). V lost 7 bases to trimming and J lost 2 bases, with 12 bases between them. The CDR3 has 12 amino acids. Germline CDR1 reads SQVTM; CDR2 reads ANQGSEA. This CDR3 is CSAKRDPYEQYF. CDR3 DNA sequence: TGCAGCGCAAAACGGGACCCCTACGAGCAGTACTTC.

This chain joins TRBV12-3 or TRBV12-4 and TRBJ1-5; D is perhaps TRBD1 (5 bases). The CDR3 runs to 17 residues. V shed 4 bases and J shed 0 bases, with 16 bases lying between them. In nucleotides, the CDR3 is TGTGCCAGCAGTTCCATCGGGACCGGTTATAGCAATCAGCCCCAGCATTTT. Protein product: CASSSIGTGYSNQPQHF.

At least ten counts were recorded for this clonotype. The CDR3 nucleotides are TGTGCCAGCAGCCGGGGGGGGACCGGCGAGCAGTACTTC. Its translation is CASSRGGTGEQYF. The gene calls are TRBV7-9 and TRBJ2-7; 8 positions agree with TRBD2. The junction had 6 bases not matched to a gene; V was cut back by 5 bases and J by 6 bases. This CDR3 contains 13 residues. Per the germline V gene, CDR1 is SEHNR and CDR2 is FQNEAQ (reference sequence).

In its sample, this clonotype was seen many times. Compared with germline, one end of the junction differs, possibly owing to a read error. The V gene is TRBV2, the J gene TRBJ2-3; tentatively, D is TRBD2 (5 bases). Germline lookup yields CDR1 SNHLY and CDR2 FYNNEI. The CDR3 runs 12 residues. As DNA, the CDR3 is TGCGCCAGCAGCGGACGCACAGATACGCAGTATTTT. It is translated as CASSGRTDTQYF.

This clonotype was seen repeatedly, ten times or more. V is TRBV2 and J is TRBJ2-3, with D unclear. Trimming left V 0 bases short and J 5 bases short, with 6 bases between. CDR3 length equals 13 residues. Germline V gene lookup returns CDR1 SNHLY and CDR2 FYNNEI. CDR3 in DNA: TGTGCCAGCAGTGAAGCTTCAATAGATACGCAGTATTTT. Protein product: CASSEASIDTQYF. The full variable domain, with the rest looked up from reference TRBV2 and TRBJ2-3, is EPEVTQTPSHQVTQMGQEVILRCVPISNHLYFYWYRQILGQKVEFLVSFYNNEISEKSEIFDDQFSVERPDGSNFTLKIRSTKLEDSAMYFCASSEASIDTQYFGPGTRLTVL.

This clonotype was recorded a few times. The chain uses TRBV6-1 and TRBJ2-7; a possible D gene is TRBD1 (9 bases). Trimming pared 4 bases from V and 2 bases from J, leaving 15 bases between. The CDR3 loop spans 15 amino acids. Looked up from germline, CDR1 is MNHNS and CDR2 is SASEGT. In nucleotides, the CDR3 is TGTGCCAGCAGTGTAGCGGGACAGGGCACCTACGAGCAGTACTTC. Translation: CASSVAGQGTYEQYF.

This clonotype was detected only a few times. V and J are TRBV5-1 and TRBJ2-5; the D gene is possibly TRBD2 (6 bases). The V end lost 3 bases, the J end lost 3 bases, and 15 bases lay between the germline ends. CDR1 is SGHRS, CDR2 YFSETQ, per germline. The CDR3 length is 15 residues. DNA of the CDR3: TGCGCCAGCAGCTCGGGACCCGGACTAAAAGAGACCCAGTACTTC. As protein: CASSSGPGLKETQYF.